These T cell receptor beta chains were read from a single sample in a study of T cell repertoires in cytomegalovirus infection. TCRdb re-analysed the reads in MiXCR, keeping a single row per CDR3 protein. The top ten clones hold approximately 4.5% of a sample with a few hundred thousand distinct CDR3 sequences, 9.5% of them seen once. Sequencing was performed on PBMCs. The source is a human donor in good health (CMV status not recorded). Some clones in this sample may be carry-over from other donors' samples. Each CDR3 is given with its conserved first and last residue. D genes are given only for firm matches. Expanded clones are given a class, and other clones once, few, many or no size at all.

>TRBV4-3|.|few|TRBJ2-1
CASSQGLASYNEQFF
TGCGCCAGCAGCCAAGGCCTAGCTTCCTACAATGAGCAGTTCTTC
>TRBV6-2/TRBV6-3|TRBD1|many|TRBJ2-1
CASSYSFGTDPYNEQFF
TGTGCCAGCAGTTATTCTTTCGGGACAGACCCCTACAATGAGCAGTTCTTC
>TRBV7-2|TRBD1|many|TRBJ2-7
CASSLVQGSSYEQYF
TGTGCCAGCAGCTTAGTACAGGGGAGCTCCTACGAGCAGTACTTC
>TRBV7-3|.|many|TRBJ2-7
CASSSGFGEQYF
TGTGCCAGCAGTTCGGGGTTCGGGGAGCAGTACTTC
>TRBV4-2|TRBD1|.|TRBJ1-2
CASSQARGSNYGYTF
TGTGCCAGCAGCCAGGCCAGGGGGAGTAACTATGGCTACACCTTC
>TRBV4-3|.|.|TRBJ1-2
CASSLAGFVGYTF
TGCGCCAGCAGCCTCGCAGGGTTTGTGGGCTACACCTTC
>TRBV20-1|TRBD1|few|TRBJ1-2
CSAGGTGRANYGYTF
TGCAGTGCTGGGGGGACAGGGAGAGCTAACTATGGCTACACCTTC
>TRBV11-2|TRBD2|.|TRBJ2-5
CASSLRGLVRETQYF
TGTGCCAGCAGCTTACGGGGACTAGTCCGGGAGACCCAGTACTTC
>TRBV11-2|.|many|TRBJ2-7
CASSSYRRDYYYEQYF
TGTGCCAGCAGCAGCTACAGAAGGGATTACTACTACGAGCAGTACTTC
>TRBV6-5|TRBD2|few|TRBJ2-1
CASSLGVAEGLAGYNEQFF
TGTGCCAGCAGTCTGGGGGTAGCCGAGGGACTAGCGGGATACAATGAGCAGTTCTTC
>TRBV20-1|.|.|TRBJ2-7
CSARWRDPSYEQYF
TGCAGTGCTAGATGGCGGGACCCCTCCTACGAGCAGTACTTC
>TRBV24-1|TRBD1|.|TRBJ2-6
CATDRGAVLTF
TGTGCCACCGACAGGGGTGCCGTCCTGACTTTC
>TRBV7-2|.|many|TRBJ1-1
CASLGQWNTEAFF
TGTGCCAGCTTAGGACAGTGGAACACTGAAGCTTTCTTT
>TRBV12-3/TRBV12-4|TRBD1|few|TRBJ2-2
CASNDRVVTGELFF
TGTGCCAGCAACGACAGGGTTGTGACCGGGGAGCTGTTTTTT
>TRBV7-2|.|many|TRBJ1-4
CASSSPRSVGEKLFF
TGTGCCAGCAGCTCCCCACGGTCGGTGGGGGAAAAACTGTTTTTT
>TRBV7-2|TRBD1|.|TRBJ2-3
CASSSRQGADTQYF
TGTGCCAGCAGCTCTAGACAGGGTGCAGATACGCAGTATTTT
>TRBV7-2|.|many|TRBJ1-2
CASSQSQDYGYTF
TGTGCCAGCAGCCAGTCTCAGGACTATGGCTACACCTTC
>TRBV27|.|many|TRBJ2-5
CASSLLPRTVGETQYF
TGTGCCAGCAGTTTACTCCCTAGGACAGTAGGGGAGACCCAGTACTTC
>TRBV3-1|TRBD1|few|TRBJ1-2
CASSQGGQSSYTF
TGTGCCAGCAGCCAAGGGGGACAGTCCTCCTACACCTTC
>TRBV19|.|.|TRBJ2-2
CASSIHTGELFF
TGTGCCAGTAGTATCCACACCGGGGAGCTGTTTTTT
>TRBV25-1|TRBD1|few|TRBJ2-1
CASSPRDRVGNEQFF
TGTGCCAGCAGTCCCCGGGACAGGGTCGGCAATGAGCAGTTCTTC
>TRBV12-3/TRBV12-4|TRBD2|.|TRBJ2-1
CASMRSGGSYNEQFF
TGTGCCAGCATGCGTAGCGGGGGTTCCTACAATGAGCAGTTCTTC
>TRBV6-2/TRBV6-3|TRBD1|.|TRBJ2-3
CASRRTGRTDTQYF
TGTGCCAGCAGGCGGACAGGTCGCACAGATACGCAGTATTTT
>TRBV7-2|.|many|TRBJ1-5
CASSLTGRDTFSNQPQHF
TGTGCCAGCAGCTTAACCGGCCGGGACACCTTCAGCAATCAGCCCCAGCATTTT
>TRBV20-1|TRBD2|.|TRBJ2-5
CSAPRGGETQYF
TGCAGTGCTCCTCGGGGGGGAGAGACCCAGTACTTC
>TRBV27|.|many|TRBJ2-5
CASSLRGAGGETQYF
TGTGCCAGCAGTTTAAGGGGGGCAGGAGGAGAGACCCAGTACTTC
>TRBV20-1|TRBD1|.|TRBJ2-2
CSARDRKNTQGTGELFF
TGCAGTGCTAGAGATAGGAAAAATACACAGGGGACCGGGGAGCTGTTTTTT
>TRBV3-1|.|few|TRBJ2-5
CASSQVTGEGETQYF
TGTGCCAGCAGCCAAGTGACAGGGGAGGGAGAGACCCAGTACTTC
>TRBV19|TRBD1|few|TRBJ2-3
CASNRGEVDTQYF
TGTGCCTCAAACAGGGGTGAGGTAGATACGCAGTATTTT
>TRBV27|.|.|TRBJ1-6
CASSFKHNHFQSSYNSPLHF
TGTGCCAGCAGTTTTAAACACAACCATTTCCAGAGCTCCTATAATTCACCCCTCCACTTT
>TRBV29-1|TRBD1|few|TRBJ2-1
CSVGAGGTGSEQFF
TGCAGCGTTGGGGCAGGGGGCACAGGGAGTGAGCAGTTCTTC
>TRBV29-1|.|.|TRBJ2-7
CSVAPGPHEQYF
TGCAGCGTTGCTCCGGGACCACACGAGCAGTACTTC
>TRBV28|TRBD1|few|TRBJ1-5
CASTKSGRGHGNQPQHF
TGTGCCAGCACCAAATCGGGGAGGGGGCATGGCAATCAGCCCCAGCATTTT